Shown below are 14 T cell receptor beta chains from a single sample sequenced in a study of shared clonotypes between healthy human individuals. Libraries were prepared by immunoSEQ multiplex PCR; TCRdb keeps only in-frame clonotypes and omits some of them. Of 2 million to 3 million clones in the sample, just over 90% were seen once. Sequencing used naive CD4+ T cells sorted from blood. As for subset: CD45RA+ positively selected. The receptor set was obtained from a man in his late teens or twenties in good health.

Comment on this clone: Distinct nucleotide sequences in the sample also encode this CDR3. The chain links TRBV28 to TRBJ2-7, with 7 nucleotides matching TRBD2. Germline CDR1 and CDR2: MDHEN and SYDVKM. This CDR3 region has 13 residues. The V gene end was trimmed by 2 bases and the J gene end by 3 bases; junction bases not matched to a gene: 1. The CDR3 DNA follows: TGTGCCAGCAGTTTAGGACTAGGCTACGAGCAGTACTTC. Its translation: CASSLGLGYEQYF. The variable domain in full, completed from reference TRBV28 and TRBJ2-7, reads DVKVTQSSRYLVKRTGEKVFLECVQDMDHENMFWYRQDPGLGLRLIYFSYDVKMKEKGDIPEGYSVSREKKERFSLILESASTNQTSMYLCASSLGLGYEQYFGPGTRLTVT.

The chain is built from TRBV6-5 and TRBJ2-7, with 8 bases matching TRBD1. The junction had 9 bases not matched to a gene; V was cut back by 8 bases and J by 6 bases. The germline gives CDR1 MNHEY, CDR2 SVGAGI. The CDR3 extends over 13 amino acids. CDR3 bases: TGTGCCAGCCGAGTACAGGGGGGATTCGAGCAGTACTTC. Amino acid sequence: CASRVQGGFEQYF.

V and J are TRBV5-8 and TRBJ2-3; D possibly corresponds to TRBD2 (6 bases). Between the trimmed V and J ends, which lost 2 bases and 1 base, there was a span of 11 bases. The CDR3 extends over 15 amino acids. From germline, CDR1 is SGHTS and CDR2 YDEGEE. This CDR3 is CASSFPTGGTDTQYF. The CDR3 DNA reads TGTGCCAGCAGCTTCCCCACGGGAGGCACAGATACGCAGTATTTT.

The chain recombines TRBV7-9 with TRBJ1-4; D may be TRBD1 (6 bases). Trimming cost V 5 bases and J 8 bases, with 21 bases left between them. CDR3 size: 16 residues. Germline lookup yields CDR1 SEHNR and CDR2 FQNEAQ (reference sequence). CDR3 amino acids: CASSPTRQEGQEKLFF. DNA for the CDR3: TGTGCCAGCAGCCCAACTCGACAGGAGGGGCAAGAAAAACTGTTTTTT.

Written as DNA, the CDR3 is TGTGCCAGCAGCTATTTAGCGGGAGTGGGGGAGACCCAGTACTTC. Protein product: CASSYLAGVGETQYF. V and J are TRBV7-2 and TRBJ2-5; 9 nucleotides agree with TRBD2. The V gene's germline CDR1 is SGHTA and CDR2 FQGNSA. The CDR3 has 15 residues. J gave up 5 bases and V 4 bases, and 8 bases lay outside the gene matches.

The V gene is TRBV7-2, the J gene TRBJ2-3, with D possibly being TRBD1 or TRBD2 (5 bases each). Germline loops: CDR1 SGHTA, CDR2 FQGNSA. The CDR3 is 12 residues long. Trimming cost V 5 bases and J 4 bases, with 7 bases left between them. The CDR3 here is CASSQGADTQYF. For the CDR3, the DNA is TGTGCCAGCAGCCAGGGAGCAGATACGCAGTATTTT.

The V call is TRBV6-4, the J call TRBJ2-1; 8 bases map to TRBD2. The V and J ends lost 2 bases and 1 base, in that order; junction bases with no gene match: 4. The germline V gene encodes CDR1 MRHNA and CDR2 SNTAGT. This CDR3 spans 16 amino acids. CDR3 sequence reads: CASSDEAGASYNEQFF. CDR3 sequence (DNA): TGTGCCAGCAGTGACGAAGCGGGGGCATCCTACAATGAGCAGTTCTTC.

The chain uses TRBV9 and TRBJ1-1, with D possibly matching TRBD1 (6 bases). From germline, CDR1 is SGDLS and CDR2 YYNGEE. This CDR3 has 15 amino acids. The V and J ends lost 0 bases and 2 bases respectively, with 11 bases between them. CDR3 DNA: TGTGCCAGCAGCGTAGTGGACAGCCCCAACACTGAAGCTTTCTTT. Translating gives CASSVVDSPNTEAFF.

This chain's CDR3 is CASSPRVSGTGGDTQYF. CDR3 sequence (DNA): TGTGCCAGCAGCCCCCGGGTTAGCGGCACGGGGGGAGATACGCAGTATTTT. This chain links TRBV5-4 with TRBJ2-3; 7 bases map to TRBD2. There are 17 residues in the CDR3. V dropped 4 bases and J dropped 5; count of bases not matched to a gene: 16. Germline CDR1 and CDR2: SGHNT and YYREEE (reference sequence). Looking up the rest from reference TRBV5-4 and TRBJ2-3 gives the full variable domain: ETGVTQSPTHLIKTRGQQVTLRCSSQSGHNTVSWYQQALGQGPQFIFQYYREEENGRGNFPPRFSGLQFPNYSSELNVNALELDDSALYLCASSPRVSGTGGDTQYFGPGTRLTVL.

The chain is built from TRBV5-5 and TRBJ2-2; the D gene is possibly TRBD1 (6 bases). V was trimmed by 1 base and J by 5 bases, leaving 9 bases between them. This CDR3 is built from 14 residues. Germline CDR1 is SGHKS and CDR2 is YYEKEE (reference sequence). CDR3 coding DNA: TGTGCCAGCAGCTTGACAGGGCAAACCGGGGAGCTGTTTTTT. Translated: CASSLTGQTGELFF. The whole variable domain, filled in from reference TRBV5-5 and TRBJ2-2, reads DAGVTQSPTHLIKTRGQQVTLRCSPISGHKSVSWYQQVLGQGPQFIFQYYEKEERGRGNFPDRFSARQFPNYSSELNVNALLLGDSALYLCASSLTGQTGELFFGEGSRLTVL.

This sequence joins TRBV7-2 and TRBJ2-1, with 8 bases fitting TRBD2. The CDR3 spans 17 residues. Germline lookup yields CDR1 SGHTA and CDR2 FQGNSA. J lost 3 bases, V lost 5 bases, and 12 bases had no gene match. As DNA, the CDR3 is TGTGCCAGCAGCCCGGCCGGGGGGGCCGGGTACTACAATGAGCAGTTCTTC. It specifies CASSPAGGAGYYNEQFF.

The chain uses TRBV7-2 and TRBJ2-1; a weak D match, TRBD2 (5 bases). The germline V gene encodes CDR1 SGHTA and CDR2 FQGNSA. CDR3 size: 16 residues. The V end lost 4 bases, the J end lost 7 bases, and 20 bases lay between the germline ends. The CDR3: CASSSKPQVGKNEQFF. As DNA, the CDR3 is TGTGCCAGCAGCTCAAAACCACAAGTCGGGAAAAATGAGCAGTTCTTC. Variable domain in full (rest from reference TRBV7-2 and TRBJ2-1): GAGVSQSPSNKVTEKGKDVELRCDPISGHTALYWYRQSLGQGLEFLIYFQGNSAPDKSGLPSDRFSAERTGGSVSTLTIQRTQQEDSAVYLCASSSKPQVGKNEQFFGPGTRLTVL.

The chain uses TRBV9 and TRBJ2-2; TRBD1 aligns across 7 bases. CDR3 size: 15 residues. V dropped 0 bases and J dropped 5; count of bases not matched to a gene: 4. Germline V lookup: CDR1 SGDLS, CDR2 YYNGEE. The CDR3 region has the DNA TGTGCCAGCAGCGTAGACAGGGGCAAAACCGGGGAGCTGTTTTTT. The encoded protein is CASSVDRGKTGELFF.

The V and J genes are TRBV18 and TRBJ1-1, with 7 bases fitting TRBD1. Trimming removed 2 bases from V and 2 bases from J; junction bases left unmatched: 5. Germline CDR1 and CDR2: KGHSH and LQKENI. This CDR3 has 15 amino acids. This chain's CDR3 is CASSPMGQLNTEAFF. CDR3 DNA sequence: TGTGCCAGCTCACCAATGGGACAGCTAAACACTGAAGCTTTCTTT.